The TCR beta chain under discussion was sequenced for a study of control samples from healthy donors and cancer patients (dated by TCRdb to about 2020). Library preparation used the immunoSEQ multiplex PCR assay. Sourced from immuneACCESS, this table was stored by TCRdb with only in-frame sequences that have V and J called. A share of the clones is absent; for the studies checked, an unresolved V gene accounts for under half, and the remainder has no known explanation. Across this sample there are tens of thousands of clones, with just over 90% seen only once. The ten largest clones represent roughly 0.9% of the sample. The CDR3 numbers 16 residues from cysteine through phenylalanine. The retained sequence is limited to the CDR3, 48 bases, with the frame set at the first base. Here V drops 4 bases and J drops 1 base, and the junction holds 5 bases not matched to any gene. CDR1 and CDR2 are read off the germline V gene as MNHNS and SASEGT.

This clone was seen just once. No antigen is known for it. Base qualities are missing; no much larger clone stands one base away. The sequenced material came from blood. The receptor was isolated from a woman aged 25 to 39 in good health. The sequence is built from TRBV6-1 and TRBJ2-5; TRBD2 matches 11 bases in the middle. At the DNA level, the sequence is TGTGCCAGCAGTGTCTCACTAGCGGGGGCCCAAGAGACCCAGTACTTC. Its translation is CASSVSLAGAQETQYF.